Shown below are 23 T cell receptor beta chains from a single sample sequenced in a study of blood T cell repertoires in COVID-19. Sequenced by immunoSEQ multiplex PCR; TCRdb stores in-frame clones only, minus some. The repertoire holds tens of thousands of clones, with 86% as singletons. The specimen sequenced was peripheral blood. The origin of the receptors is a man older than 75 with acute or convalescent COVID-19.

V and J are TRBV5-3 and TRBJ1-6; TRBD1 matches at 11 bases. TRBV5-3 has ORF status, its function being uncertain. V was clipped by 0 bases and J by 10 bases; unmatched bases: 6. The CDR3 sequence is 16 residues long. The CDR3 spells CARSLAGTGGLSPLHF. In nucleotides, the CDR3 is TGTGCCAGAAGCTTGGCCGGGACAGGGGGTCTCTCACCCCTCCACTTT.

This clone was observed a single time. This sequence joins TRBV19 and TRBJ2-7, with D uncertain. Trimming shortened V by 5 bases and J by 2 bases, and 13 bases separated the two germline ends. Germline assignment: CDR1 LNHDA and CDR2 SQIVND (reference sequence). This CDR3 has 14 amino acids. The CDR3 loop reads CASSPRGEPYEQYF. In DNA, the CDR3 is TGTGCCAGTAGTCCTCGCGGCGAGCCCTACGAGCAGTACTTC.

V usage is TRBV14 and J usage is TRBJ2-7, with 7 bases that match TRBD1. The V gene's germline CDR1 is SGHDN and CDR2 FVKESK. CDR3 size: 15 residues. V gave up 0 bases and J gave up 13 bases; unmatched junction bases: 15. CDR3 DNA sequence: TGTGCCAGCAGCCAAGACCCCCAGGGGGTCAGTCAGCTTTACTTC. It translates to CASSQDPQGVSQLYF.

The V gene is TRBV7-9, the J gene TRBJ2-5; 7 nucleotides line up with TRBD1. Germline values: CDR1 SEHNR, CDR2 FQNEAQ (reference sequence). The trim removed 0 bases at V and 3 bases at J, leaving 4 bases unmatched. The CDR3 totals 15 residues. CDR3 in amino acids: CASSLAIGGEETQYF. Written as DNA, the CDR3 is TGTGCCAGCAGCTTAGCCATAGGGGGCGAAGAGACCCAGTACTTC.

The CDR3: CASSRIGGQGETQYF. CDR3 coding DNA: TGTGCCAGCAGTCGGATCGGGGGACAGGGCGAGACCCAGTACTTC. This rearrangement joins TRBV5-6 to TRBJ2-5; TRBD1 aligns across 9 bases. The CDR3 runs to 15 residues. Germline CDR1 SGHDT, CDR2 YYEEEE. Trimming took 5 bases from V and 5 from J; bases not matched to a gene: 10.

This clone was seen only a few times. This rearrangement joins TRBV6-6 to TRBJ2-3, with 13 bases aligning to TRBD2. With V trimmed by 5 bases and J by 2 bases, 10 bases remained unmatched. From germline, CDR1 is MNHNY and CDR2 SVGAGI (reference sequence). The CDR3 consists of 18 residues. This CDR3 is CASSPPGLAGDDTDTQYF. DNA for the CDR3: TGTGCCAGCAGTCCACCTGGACTAGCGGGGGACGACACAGATACGCAGTATTTT.

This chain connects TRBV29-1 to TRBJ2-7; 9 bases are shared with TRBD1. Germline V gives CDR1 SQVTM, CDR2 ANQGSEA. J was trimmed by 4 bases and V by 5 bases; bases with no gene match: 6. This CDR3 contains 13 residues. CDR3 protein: CSVRPGQGYEQYF. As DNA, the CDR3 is TGCAGCGTTCGACCGGGACAGGGATACGAGCAGTACTTC.

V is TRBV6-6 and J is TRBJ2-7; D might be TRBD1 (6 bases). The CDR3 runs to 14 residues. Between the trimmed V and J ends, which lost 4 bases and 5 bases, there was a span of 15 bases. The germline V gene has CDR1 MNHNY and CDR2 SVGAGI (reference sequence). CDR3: CASSFDRLGNEQYF. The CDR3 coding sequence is TGTGCCAGCAGTTTCGACAGGTTAGGCAACGAGCAGTACTTC.

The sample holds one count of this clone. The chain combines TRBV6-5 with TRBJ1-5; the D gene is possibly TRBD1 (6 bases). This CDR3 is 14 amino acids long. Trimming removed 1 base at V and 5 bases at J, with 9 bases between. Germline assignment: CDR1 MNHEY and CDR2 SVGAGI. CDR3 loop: CASSYLGADQPQHF. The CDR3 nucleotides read TGTGCCAGCAGTTACTTGGGGGCAGATCAGCCCCAGCATTTT.

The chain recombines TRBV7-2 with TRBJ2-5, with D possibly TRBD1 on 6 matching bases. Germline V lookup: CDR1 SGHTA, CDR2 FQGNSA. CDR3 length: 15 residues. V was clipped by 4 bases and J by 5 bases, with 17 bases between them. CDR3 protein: CASSSLQGRGETQYF. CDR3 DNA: TGTGCCAGCAGCTCATTACAGGGCCGTGGGGAGACCCAGTACTTC.

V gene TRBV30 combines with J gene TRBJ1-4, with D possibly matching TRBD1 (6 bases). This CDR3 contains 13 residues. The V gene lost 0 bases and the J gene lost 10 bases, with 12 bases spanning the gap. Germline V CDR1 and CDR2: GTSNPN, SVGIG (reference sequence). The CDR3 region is CAWSVQGVGKLFF. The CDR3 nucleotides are TGTGCCTGGAGTGTACAGGGAGTGGGAAAACTGTTTTTT.

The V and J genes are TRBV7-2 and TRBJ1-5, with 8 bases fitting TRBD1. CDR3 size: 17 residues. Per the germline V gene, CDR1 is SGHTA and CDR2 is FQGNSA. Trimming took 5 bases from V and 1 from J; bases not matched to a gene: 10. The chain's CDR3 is CASSPPPTGESNQPQHF. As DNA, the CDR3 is TGTGCCAGCAGCCCGCCCCCGACAGGGGAGAGCAATCAGCCCCAGCATTTT.

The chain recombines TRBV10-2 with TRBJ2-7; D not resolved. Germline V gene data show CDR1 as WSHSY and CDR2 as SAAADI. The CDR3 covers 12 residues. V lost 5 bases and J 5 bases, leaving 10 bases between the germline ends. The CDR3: CASSTPRNEQYF. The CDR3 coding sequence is TGCGCCAGCAGTACACCCAGGAACGAGCAGTACTTC.

The DNA for the CDR3 is TGTGCCACCAGCAGAGATAGTGGGGGACTAGCCCTGGCTCCGCAGTATTTT. Residues: CATSRDSGGLALAPQYF. The chain links TRBV15 to TRBJ2-3; TRBD2 matches at 9 bases. CDR1 and CDR2 from the germline V gene are LNHNV and YYDKDF (reference sequence). V lost 0 bases, J lost 10 bases, and 14 bases stayed unmatched. This CDR3 region has 17 residues.

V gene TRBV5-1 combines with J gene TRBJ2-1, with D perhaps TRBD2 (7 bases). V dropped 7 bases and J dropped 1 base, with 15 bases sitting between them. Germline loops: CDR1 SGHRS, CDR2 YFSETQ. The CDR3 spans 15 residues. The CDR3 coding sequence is TGCGCCAGCCGGATCCGGGGGGCGTCCTACAATGAGCAGTTCTTC. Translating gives CASRIRGASYNEQFF. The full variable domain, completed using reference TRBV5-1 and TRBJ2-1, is KAGVTQTPRYLIKTRGQQVTLSCSPISGHRSVSWYQQTPGQGLQFLFEYFSETQRNKGNFPGRFSGRQFSNSRSEMNVSTLELGDSALYLCASRIRGASYNEQFFGPGTRLTVL.

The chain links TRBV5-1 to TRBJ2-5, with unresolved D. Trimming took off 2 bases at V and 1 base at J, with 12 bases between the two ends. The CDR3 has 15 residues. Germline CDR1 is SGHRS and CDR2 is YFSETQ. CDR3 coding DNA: TGCGCCAGCAGCTTTTTGCCTGGCCCCCAAGAGACCCAGTACTTC. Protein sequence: CASSFLPGPQETQYF.

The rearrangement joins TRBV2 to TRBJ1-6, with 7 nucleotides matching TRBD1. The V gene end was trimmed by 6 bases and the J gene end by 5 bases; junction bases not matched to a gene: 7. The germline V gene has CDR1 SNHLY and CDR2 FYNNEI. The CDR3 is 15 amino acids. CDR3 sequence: CASRSFGTDNSPLHF. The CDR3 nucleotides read TGTGCCAGCAGATCCTTCGGGACAGATAATTCACCCCTCCACTTT. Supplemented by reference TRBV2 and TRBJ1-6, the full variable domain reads EPEVTQTPSHQVTQMGQEVILRCVPISNHLYFYWYRQILGQKVEFLVSFYNNEISEKSEIFDDQFSVERPDGSNFTLKIRSTKLEDSAMYFCASRSFGTDNSPLHFGNGTRLTVT.

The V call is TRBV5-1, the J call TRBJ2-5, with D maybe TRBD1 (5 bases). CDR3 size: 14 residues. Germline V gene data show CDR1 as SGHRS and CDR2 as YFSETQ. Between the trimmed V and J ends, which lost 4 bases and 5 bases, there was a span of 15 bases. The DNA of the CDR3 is TGCGCCAGCAGCCAGGGTGGGGCTTCGGAGACCCAGTACTTC. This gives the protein CASSQGGASETQYF.

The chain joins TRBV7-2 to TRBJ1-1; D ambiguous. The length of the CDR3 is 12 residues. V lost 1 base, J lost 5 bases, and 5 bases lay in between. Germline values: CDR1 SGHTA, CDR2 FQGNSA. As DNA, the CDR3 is TGTGCCAGCAGCTTAGGGCGGACTGAAGCTTTCTTT. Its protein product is CASSLGRTEAFF.

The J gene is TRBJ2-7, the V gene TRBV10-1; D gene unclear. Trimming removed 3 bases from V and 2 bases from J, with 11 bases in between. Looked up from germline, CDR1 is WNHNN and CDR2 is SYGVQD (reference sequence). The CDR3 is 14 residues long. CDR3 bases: TGCGCCAGCAGTGAAATTCCTAGAACCTACGAGCAGTACTTC. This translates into CASSEIPRTYEQYF.

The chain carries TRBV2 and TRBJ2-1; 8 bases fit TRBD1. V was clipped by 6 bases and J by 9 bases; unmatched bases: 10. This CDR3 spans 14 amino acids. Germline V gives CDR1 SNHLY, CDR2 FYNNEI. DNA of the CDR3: TGTGCCAGCAGAGCCGGACAGGGTAAGGTTGAGCAGTTCTTC. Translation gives CASRAGQGKVEQFF.

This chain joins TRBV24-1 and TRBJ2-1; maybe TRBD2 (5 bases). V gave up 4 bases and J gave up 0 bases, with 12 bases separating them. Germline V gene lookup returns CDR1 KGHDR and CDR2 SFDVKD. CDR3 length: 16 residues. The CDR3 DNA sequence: TGTGCCACCAGTGACCCGGGTGGGAGCTCCTACAATGAGCAGTTCTTC. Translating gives CATSDPGGSSYNEQFF.

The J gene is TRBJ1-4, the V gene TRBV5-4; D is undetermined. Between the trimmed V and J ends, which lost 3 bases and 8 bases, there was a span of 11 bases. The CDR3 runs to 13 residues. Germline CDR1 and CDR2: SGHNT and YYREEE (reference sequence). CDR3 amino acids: CASSSQTGEKLFF. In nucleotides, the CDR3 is TGTGCCAGCAGCTCGCAAACCGGGGAAAAACTGTTTTTT. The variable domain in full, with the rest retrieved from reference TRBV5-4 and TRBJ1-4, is ETGVTQSPTHLIKTRGQQVTLRCSSQSGHNTVSWYQQALGQGPQFIFQYYREEENGRGNFPPRFSGLQFPNYSSELNVNALELDDSALYLCASSSQTGEKLFFGSGTQLSVL.